A single sample is the source of the 29 T cell receptor beta chains below, sequenced in a study of blood T cells in healthy people across ages. Next came a second PCR, run for about 6 to 12 cycles, which used a sample-barcoded 5' primer along with a J-beta primer mix. One entry per CDR3 protein results from TCRdb running MiXCR on the 5' RACE reads. The sample comprises about 930,000 distinct CDR3 sequences, approximately 32% of which are singletons, and 10% to 13% rests with the top ten. These data also featured in a second study, about T cells of mothers and their children.

Material for sequencing was blood. These receptor sequences come from a woman in her 40s in good health.

In its sample, this clonotype was seen a few times. This sequence joins TRBV6-5 and TRBJ2-5, with D unresolved. The CDR3 length is 14 residues. Germline V lookup: CDR1 MNHEY, CDR2 SVGAGI. Trimming stripped 5 bases from V and 5 bases from J, with 15 bases between. The CDR3 is CASSPGLVRETQYF. The CDR3 nucleotides are TGTGCCAGCAGTCCCGGCCTGGTCAGGGAGACCCAGTACTTC.

In this sample, this clonotype turned up many times. The chain carries TRBV12-3 or TRBV12-4 and TRBJ2-7; TRBD1 agrees at 7 bases. The CDR3 length is 14 residues. J gave up 2 bases and V 6 bases, and 7 bases lay outside the gene matches. CDR3 sequence (DNA): TGTGCCAGCAGCCCCAGGGGGACACCCTACGAGCAGTACTTC. Residues: CASSPRGTPYEQYF.

In this sample, this clonotype turned up many times. The gene calls are TRBV4-3 and TRBJ2-7, with no clear D. Trimming left V 0 bases short and J 2 bases short, with 8 bases between. There are 14 residues in the CDR3. Germline lookup yields CDR1 LGHNA and CDR2 YSLEER. The CDR3 loop reads CASSQDAGTYEQYF. CDR3 DNA: TGCGCCAGCAGCCAAGATGCAGGTACCTACGAGCAGTACTTC.

This clonotype was picked up one time. This chain joins TRBV24-1 and TRBJ1-1, with 11 bases fitting TRBD1. In germline, CDR1 is KGHDR, CDR2 SFDVKD. After removal of 2 bases from V and 11 bases from J, the junction contained 6 bases not matched to a gene. CDR3 length: 14 residues. CDR3 loop: CATSDSGQGAGAFF. The DNA of the CDR3 is TGTGCCACCAGTGATTCCGGACAGGGGGCAGGGGCTTTCTTT.

This clonotype was recorded a few times. The rearrangement joins TRBV7-8 to TRBJ1-4; TRBD1 is a possible D gene (5 bases). Per germline, CDR1 SGHVS and CDR2 FQNEAQ. The CDR3 spans 14 residues. Between the trimmed V and J ends, which lost 5 bases and 8 bases, there was a span of 15 bases. The CDR3 loop reads CASSPGRGKEKLFF. The CDR3, as DNA: TGTGCCAGCAGCCCGGGGAGGGGAAAGGAAAAACTGTTTTTT.

In its sample, this clonotype was seen a few times. This chain uses TRBV7-2 with TRBJ2-6; maybe TRBD1 (6 bases). V lost 5 bases, J lost 1 base, and 24 bases lay in between. Germline CDR1 and CDR2: SGHTA and FQGNSA. The CDR3 loop spans 20 amino acids. CDR3 sequence (DNA): TGTGCCAGCAGCCCCCGAAGGGGTGGAGCGGACAGATCTGGGGCCAACGTCCTGACTTTC. Its translation: CASSPRRGGADRSGANVLTF.

V gene TRBV29-1 combines with J gene TRBJ1-2, with D possibly matching TRBD1 (5 bases). Trimming took off 5 bases at V and 2 bases at J, with 21 bases between the two ends. The CDR3 consists of 16 residues. Germline values: CDR1 SQVTM, CDR2 ANQGSEA. CDR3 DNA: TGCAGCGTTCACCGGGACCGGGAACGACTCAACTATGGCTACACCTTC. Translated: CSVHRDRERLNYGYTF.

CDR3 DNA sequence: TGCAGTGCTAGGGACGGTGAAGCTTTCTTT. Translated, it gives CSARDGEAFF. The chain recombines TRBV20-1 with TRBJ1-1; D is uncertain. Trimming pared 3 bases from V and 7 bases from J, leaving 6 bases between. The CDR3 is 10 amino acids. The germline V gene encodes CDR1 DFQATT and CDR2 SNEGSKA (reference sequence).

There are a few counts of this clonotype. A read error may be the cause here, since a much bigger clone is one base away. This chain links TRBV20-1 with TRBJ2-7; TRBD1 matches 10 bases. This CDR3 spans 13 amino acids. Trimming removed 5 bases from V and 6 bases from J; junction bases left unmatched: 7. The germline V gene has CDR1 DFQATT and CDR2 SNEGSKA (reference sequence). The CDR3: CSAPGTGVAEQYF. The CDR3 DNA reads TGCAGTGCTCCCGGGACAGGGGTCGCCGAGCAGTACTTC.

At least ten counts were recorded for this clonotype. The chain uses TRBV15 and TRBJ2-3; D unclear. This CDR3 comprises 14 residues. V shed 0 bases and J shed 2 bases, with 6 bases lying between them. Looked up from germline, CDR1 is LNHNV and CDR2 is YYDKDF (reference sequence). DNA of the CDR3: TGTGCCACCAGCAGAGATGGGTACACAGATACGCAGTATTTT. Amino acids: CATSRDGYTDTQYF.

This clonotype was observed a handful of times. The chain employs TRBV9 and TRBJ2-1, with 8 bases fitting TRBD2. With V trimmed by 2 bases and J by 8 bases, 9 bases remained unmatched. The V gene's germline CDR1 is SGDLS and CDR2 YYNGEE. This CDR3 spans 15 amino acids. The DNA of the CDR3 is TGTGCCAGCAGCGTCGGGGGGGCAGGTCGGGATGAGCAGTTCTTC. It encodes CASSVGGAGRDEQFF.

The table lists this clonotype with a few counts. This chain links TRBV6-2 or TRBV6-3 with TRBJ2-1, with D uncertain. The V end was cut by 7 bases, the J end by 4 bases, with 11 bases between. Germline V gives CDR1 MNHEY, CDR2 SVGEGT. There are 13 residues in the CDR3. This CDR3 is CASTSPPYNEQFF. The CDR3 DNA follows: TGTGCCAGCACCTCACCGCCTTACAATGAGCAGTTCTTC.

This chain links TRBV4-1 with TRBJ1-5; D may be TRBD1 (6 bases). Germline CDR1 and CDR2: MGHRA and YSYEKL. The CDR3 runs 18 residues. Between the trimmed V and J ends, which lost 1 base and 0 bases, there was a span of 16 bases. CDR3 bases: TGCGCCAGCAGCCAAGGGCGGACAGAGGCCTATAGCAATCAGCCCCAGCATTTT. Protein product: CASSQGRTEAYSNQPQHF.

A word on this clonotype: Possible read error: a much larger clone is one base away. The chain joins TRBV29-1 to TRBJ1-6, with 8 nucleotides matching TRBD1. Germline values: CDR1 SQVTM, CDR2 ANQGSEA. This CDR3 has 13 residues. The CDR3, as DNA: TGCAGCACCTCCCGGGACAGGAATTCATCCCTCCACTTT. Its translation: CSTSRDRNSSLHF.

This chain links TRBV14 with TRBJ1-4; D remains unclear. Deletions cut 4 bases from V and 7 bases from J, with 10 bases between. The germline CDR1 and CDR2 sequences are SGHDN and FVKESK. The CDR3 has 13 amino acids. The CDR3 loop is CASSRQAAEKLFF. CDR3 nucleotides: TGTGCCAGCAGCCGGCAGGCGGCTGAAAAACTGTTTTTT.

The chain uses TRBV20-1 and TRBJ1-4; possibly TRBD1 for D (6 bases). CDR3 length: 14 amino acids. CDR1 and CDR2 (germline): DFQATT, SNEGSKA (reference sequence). V was trimmed by 7 bases and J by 7 bases, leaving 19 bases between them. CDR3 protein: CSGTRGALGEKLFF. The CDR3 DNA follows: TGCAGTGGCACACGGGGGGCGCTCGGTGAAAAACTGTTTTTT.

The CDR3 is CASSLNTGGYSPLHF. CDR3 in DNA: TGCGCCAGCAGCTTGAATACAGGGGGCTATTCACCCCTCCACTTT. The genes are TRBV5-1 and TRBJ1-6, with TRBD1 matching 9 bases. This CDR3 contains 15 residues. Germline V lookup: CDR1 SGHRS, CDR2 YFSETQ. V shed 1 base and J 8 bases; nucleotides not matched to a gene: 4. The full variable domain, rest sourced from reference TRBV5-1 and TRBJ1-6, is KAGVTQTPRYLIKTRGQQVTLSCSPISGHRSVSWYQQTPGQGLQFLFEYFSETQRNKGNFPGRFSGRQFSNSRSEMNVSTLELGDSALYLCASSLNTGGYSPLHFGNGTRLTVT.

Of note for this clonotype: An end of the junction differs from the germline gene, which may be a read error. This chain links TRBV7-3 with TRBJ2-3; D call uncertain. Germline CDR1 reads SGHTA; CDR2 reads FQGTGA. The CDR3 is 12 residues long. The CDR3 is CASGLLGDTQYF. The CDR3 bases are TGTGCCAGCGGCTTGTTGGGAGATACGCAGTATTTT.

There are many counts of this clonotype. The chain links TRBV5-6 to TRBJ1-2; perhaps TRBD1 as D (5 bases). Germline CDR1 is SGHDT and CDR2 is YYEEEE. V lost 4 bases to trimming and J lost 4 bases, with 17 bases between them. This CDR3 contains 15 residues. CDR3 DNA sequence: TGTGCCAGCAGCCCCTACGACAGCGGGCCCTATGGCTACACCTTC. This encodes CASSPYDSGPYGYTF.

The chain is built from TRBV14 and TRBJ1-1, with D perhaps TRBD1 (5 bases). With 1 base removed from V and 3 bases from J, the gap between germline ends came to 9 bases. The CDR3 is made up of 14 amino acids. Germline lookup yields CDR1 SGHDN and CDR2 FVKESK. CDR3 coding DNA: TGTGCCAGCAGCCAAGTATGGGGGTACACTGAAGCTTTCTTT. It specifies CASSQVWGYTEAFF.

Worth noting for this clonotype: A clone one base away is much larger, so this may be a read error. The V gene is TRBV4-2, the J gene TRBJ1-2; D is uncertain. The length of the CDR3 is 14 residues. CDR1 and CDR2 from the germline V gene are LGHNA and YNFKEQ. The V end lost 1 base, the J end lost 4 bases, and 10 bases lay between the germline ends. The CDR3 sequence: CASSQGGVFYGYTF. CDR3 coding DNA: TGTGCCAGCAGCCAAGGGGGAGTGTTCTATGGCTACACCTTC.

DNA for the CDR3: TGCGCCAGCAGCCAAGATGCGCGCCAGCACCACTCCTACGAGCAGTACTTC. Residues: CASSQDARQHHSYEQYF. This rearrangement joins TRBV4-1 to TRBJ2-5; the D is unclear. The J call may be mistaken, given a closer DNA end match to TRBJ2-7. CDR1 is MGHRA and CDR2 is YSYEKL in the germline V gene. The CDR3 is 17 amino acids.

The V call is TRBV9, the J call TRBJ2-1, with a possible D match to TRBD2 (5 bases). The CDR3 runs to 16 residues. With 6 bases removed from V and 4 bases from J, the gap between germline ends came to 20 bases. The germline V gene encodes CDR1 SGDLS and CDR2 YYNGEE. As DNA, the CDR3 is TGTGCCAGCACTCACTCGGACTCTAACGTTTACAATGAGCAGTTCTTC. This gives the protein CASTHSDSNVYNEQFF.

This clonotype was counted between two and nine times. This chain links TRBV11-2 with TRBJ2-1, with D perhaps TRBD1 (5 bases). The CDR3 loop spans 15 amino acids. In germline, CDR1 is SGHAT, CDR2 FQNNGV. V shed 5 bases and J shed 4 bases, with 15 bases lying between them. CDR3 protein: CASSPQGMRYNEQFF. The DNA for the CDR3 is TGTGCCAGCAGCCCGCAGGGTATGCGGTACAATGAGCAGTTCTTC.

This clonotype was seen at least ten times. J is TRBJ1-1 and V is TRBV28; no firm D call. Between the trimmed V and J ends, which lost 3 bases and 1 base, there was a span of 12 bases. The germline V gene has CDR1 MDHEN and CDR2 SYDVKM. The CDR3 length is 15 residues. In DNA, the CDR3 is TGTGCCAGCAGTTTGCATCTCTGGAAGAACACTGAAGCTTTCTTT. It encodes CASSLHLWKNTEAFF.

This clonotype appeared a few times. The chain uses TRBV4-3 and TRBJ2-6; perhaps D is TRBD1 or TRBD2 (5 bases each). CDR1 is LGHNA and CDR2 is YSLEER in the germline V gene. CDR3 length equals 17 residues. Trimming took off 3 bases at V and 0 bases at J, with 12 bases between the two ends. The CDR3 DNA sequence: TGCGCCAGCAGCCAGGCCCCCGGGACCTCTGGGGCCAACGTCCTGACTTTC. The encoded protein is CASSQAPGTSGANVLTF.

Worth noting for this clonotype: This sequence may be a read error, since a much larger clone differs from it by one base. The V gene is TRBV12-3 or TRBV12-4, the J gene TRBJ2-3; D is unresolved. This CDR3 has 13 residues. With 6 bases removed from V and 5 bases from J, the gap between germline ends came to 12 bases. CDR3 sequence: CASREVRLDTQYF. In DNA, the CDR3 is TGTGCCAGCAGAGAAGTCCGGTTAGATACGCAGTATTTT.

This clonotype was counted a few times. The genes are TRBV7-2 and TRBJ1-2, with a possible D match to TRBD1 (6 bases). V was cut by 4 bases and J by 4 bases, with 22 bases left in between. This CDR3 spans 17 amino acids. The germline gives CDR1 SGHTA, CDR2 FQGNSA. In nucleotides, the CDR3 is TGTGCCAGCAGCTCTCCGCCCCCCAGGGGAGATAGCTATGGCTACACCTTC. Translated: CASSSPPPRGDSYGYTF.

The genes are TRBV29-1 and TRBJ2-4; possibly TRBD1 for D (5 bases). The J call is in doubt because the DNA end fits TRBJ2-5 better. The CDR3 has 12 residues. Germline V CDR1 and CDR2: SQVTM, ANQGSEA. The CDR3 reads CSGDRVQETQYF. Here the CDR3 DNA reads TGCAGCGGAGACAGAGTACAAGAGACCCAGTACTTC.